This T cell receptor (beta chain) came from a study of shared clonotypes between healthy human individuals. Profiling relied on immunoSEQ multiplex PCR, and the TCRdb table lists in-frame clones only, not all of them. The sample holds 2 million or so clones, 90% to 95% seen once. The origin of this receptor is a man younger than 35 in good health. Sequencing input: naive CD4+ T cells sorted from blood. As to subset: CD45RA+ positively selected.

CDR3 nucleotides: TGTGCCAGCAGTTACACAGGTATCAGCGGGGAGCTGTTTTTT. Its protein is CASSYTGISGELFF. The chain has TRBV6-6 and TRBJ2-2; tentative D call: TRBD1 (5 bases). The CDR3 covers 14 residues. V lost 2 bases and J 7 bases, leaving 11 bases between the germline ends. Looked up from germline, CDR1 is MNHNY and CDR2 is SVGAGI (reference sequence).